This T cell receptor (beta chain) was found in a study of technical replicates of blood from several donors. Clones were sequenced by immunoSEQ multiplex PCR, and TCRdb holds only the in-frame ones, with some missing. The sample lists around 69,000 clones; 88% were seen once. The V gene's germline CDR1 is KGHSH and CDR2 LQKENI. V trimming: 2 bases; J trimming: 9 bases; junction bases outside the gene matches: 8. The CDR3 has 15 residues. This clonotype originated in a human donor in good health. Some clones in this sample may be carry-over from other donors' samples. V is TRBV18 and J is TRBJ2-2; 8 nucleotides line up with TRBD2. The sequenced material came from PBMCs. CDR3 nucleotide sequence: TGTGCCAGCTCACCAGAAGGACGGGAGGGCCGGGAGCTGTTTTTT. Protein sequence: CASSPEGREGRELFF.